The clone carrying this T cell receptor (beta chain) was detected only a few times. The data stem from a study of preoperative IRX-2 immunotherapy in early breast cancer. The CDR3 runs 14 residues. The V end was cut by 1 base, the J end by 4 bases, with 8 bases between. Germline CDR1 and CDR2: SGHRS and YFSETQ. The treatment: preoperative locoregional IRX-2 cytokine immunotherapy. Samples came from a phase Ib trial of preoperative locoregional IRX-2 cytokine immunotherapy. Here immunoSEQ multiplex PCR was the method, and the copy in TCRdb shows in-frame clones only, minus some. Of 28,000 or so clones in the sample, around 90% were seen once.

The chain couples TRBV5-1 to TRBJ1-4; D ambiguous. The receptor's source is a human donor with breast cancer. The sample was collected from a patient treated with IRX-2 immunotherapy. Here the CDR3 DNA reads TGCGCCAGCAGCTTGAGCCAGGTTAATGAAAAACTGTTTTTT. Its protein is CASSLSQVNEKLFF.